Following are 8 T cell receptor beta chains from one sample sequenced in a study of T cells after yellow fever vaccination. TCRdb itself ran the 5' RACE reads through MiXCR, one entry per CDR3 protein. Counted here are roughly 330,000 distinct CDR3 sequences, under 5% occurring once; the ten biggest clones make up more than 20%. This specimen was PBMCs, taken 5 days after the yellow fever booster vaccination. These receptors all stem from a man between 18 and 29 years old who received the YFV17D yellow fever vaccine.

The chain links TRBV27 to TRBJ2-5; D gene ambiguous. The CDR3 totals 14 residues. V lost 1 base, J lost 4 bases, and 10 bases lay in between. The germline V gene has CDR1 MNHEY and CDR2 SMNVEV (reference sequence). The CDR3 reads CASSLLGSLETQYF. The DNA for the CDR3 is TGTGCCAGCAGTTTATTGGGTAGTCTAGAGACCCAGTACTTC.

This clonotype was counted many times. This chain uses TRBV15 with TRBJ1-5, with TRBD1 matching over 10 bases. The CDR3 consists of 15 residues. Germline values: CDR1 LNHNV, CDR2 YYDKDF (reference sequence). The V gene end was trimmed by 6 bases and the J gene end by 6 bases; junction bases not matched to a gene: 8. The CDR3 here is CATSPRDRGSQPQHF. The CDR3 bases are TGTGCCACCAGTCCTCGGGACAGGGGAAGTCAGCCCCAGCATTTT.

This clonotype was counted at least ten times. The V gene is TRBV5-5, the J gene TRBJ1-1; a possible D gene is TRBD1 (5 bases). Germline V gene lookup returns CDR1 SGHKS and CDR2 YYEKEE (reference sequence). The CDR3 has 13 amino acids. Trimming left V 4 bases short and J 5 bases short, with 12 bases between. The CDR3 sequence is CASSMLGRTEAFF. The CDR3 bases are TGTGCCAGCAGCATGCTGGGGCGGACTGAAGCTTTCTTT.

This sequence joins TRBV30 and TRBJ1-1; TRBD1 might be the D (5 bases). CDR1 and CDR2 from the germline V gene are GTSNPN and SVGIG (reference sequence). V lost 0 bases and J lost 4, with 12 bases in between. The CDR3 has 14 amino acids. This chain's CDR3 is CAWSVLAGATEAFF. The CDR3 DNA sequence: TGTGCCTGGAGTGTGTTGGCTGGGGCCACTGAAGCTTTCTTT.

This clonotype was seen a few times. The chain uses TRBV11-2 and TRBJ1-1; D gene unclear. Between the trimmed V and J ends, which lost 3 bases and 9 bases, there was a span of 11 bases. This CDR3 has 12 amino acids. Germline V lookup: CDR1 SGHAT, CDR2 FQNNGV. The CDR3 loop is CASSFNHQKAFF. CDR3 nucleotides: TGTGCCAGCAGCTTTAACCATCAAAAAGCTTTCTTT.

The gene calls are TRBV12-3 or TRBV12-4 and TRBJ2-2, with D perhaps matching TRBD2 (6 bases). This CDR3 is 16 amino acids long. V dropped 6 bases and J dropped 1 base, with 15 bases sitting between them. CDR3 loop: CASRPTGTQNTGELFF. CDR3 nucleotide sequence: TGTGCCAGCAGACCCACCGGGACTCAGAACACCGGGGAGCTGTTTTTT.

This clonotype was counted only a few times. The CDR3 protein is CSARGSGTSGGGTDTQYF. CDR3 bases: TGCAGTGCTAGAGGGTCCGGGACTAGCGGGGGGGGCACAGATACGCAGTATTTT. The V and J genes are TRBV20-1 and TRBJ2-3, with 16 bases fitting TRBD2. V lost 1 base and J lost 1; bases outside the gene matches: 5. Per germline, CDR1 DFQATT and CDR2 SNEGSKA (reference sequence). The CDR3 extends over 18 amino acids.

This clonotype appeared once. The chain carries TRBV12-2 and TRBJ2-1; TRBD1 is the table's D call and was not checked against the DNA. TRBV12-2 is designated a pseudogene. The CDR3 has 16 residues. CDR3 sequence: CASRPLPRGAPTEQFF. The CDR3 nucleotides read TGTGCAAGTCGCCCCCTCCCCCGGGGCGCGCCCACTGAGCAGTTCTTC.